Listed below are T cell receptor beta chains from one sample, sequenced in a study of graft-versus-host responses after intestinal transplantation. Their target antigens are unknown. Clones were sequenced by immunoSEQ multiplex PCR, and TCRdb holds only the in-frame ones, with some missing. The sample records roughly 93,000 clones, roughly 90% being singletons. This specimen consisted of unstimulated CD8+ T cells sorted from spleen or lymph node cells, obtained before transplant. These receptors were obtained from a human donor who was the organ donor for an intestinal transplant. The CDR3 runs from the conserved cysteine through the conserved F or W. Fields, in order: D gene, clone size, V gene, J gene, CDR3 protein, CDR3 DNA. D genes are given only for firm matches. Rows give clone size only sometimes, using once, few, many, or a class for an expanded clone.

TRBD2	.	TRBV4-1	TRBJ2-5	CASSQEKRGAYLQETQYF	TGCGCCAGCAGCCAAGAAAAGCGGGGGGCCTACCTTCAAGAGACCCAGTACTTC
.	.	TRBV30	TRBJ2-3	CARGTDTQYF	TGTGCCAGAGGCACAGATACGCAGTATTTT
.	.	TRBV5-4	TRBJ2-1	CASSLMASYNEQFF	TGTGCCAGCAGCTTGATGGCCTCCTACAATGAGCAGTTCTTC
TRBD1	.	TRBV7-2	TRBJ2-7	CASSQGAFDEQYF	TGTGCCAGCAGCCAGGGGGCTTTTGACGAGCAGTACTTC
TRBD1	.	TRBV2	TRBJ1-4	CASAPRQGVGNEKLFF	TGTGCCAGCGCCCCCCGACAGGGGGTTGGTAATGAAAAACTGTTTTTT
.	.	TRBV18	TRBJ2-1	CASSPQGANEQFF	TGTGCCAGCTCACCACAGGGAGCCAATGAGCAGTTCTTC
.	.	TRBV7-3	TRBJ2-1	CASSLELYNEQFF	TGTGCCAGCAGCTTAGAGTTATACAATGAGCAGTTCTTC
.	.	TRBV7-8	TRBJ2-2	CASSLQVNTGELFF	TGTGCCAGCAGCCTGCAGGTTAACACCGGGGAGCTGTTTTTT
TRBD2	.	TRBV4-3	TRBJ2-5	CASSQEMVAGHKETQYF	TGCGCCAGCAGCCAAGAGATGGTAGCGGGGCACAAAGAGACCCAGTACTTC
.	.	TRBV6-1	TRBJ2-7	CASRPPGGGEQYF	TGTGCCAGCAGGCCCCCTGGGGGCGGCGAGCAGTACTTC
.	few	TRBV7-9	TRBJ1-3	CASSAETGNTIYF	TGTGCCAGCAGCGCGGAAACTGGAAACACCATATATTTT
TRBD2	.	TRBV11-2	TRBJ2-7	CASSPSGAGAYEQYF	TGTGCCAGCAGCCCGTCGGGAGCGGGGGCCTACGAGCAGTACTTC
TRBD1	.	TRBV9	TRBJ1-3	CASSVQGARGNTIYF	TGTGCCAGCAGCGTTCAGGGGGCGCGGGGAAACACCATATATTTT
.	once	TRBV19	TRBJ2-2	CASSILTGELFF	TGTGCCAGTAGTATCCTCACCGGGGAGCTGTTTTTT
TRBD2	.	TRBV5-6	TRBJ2-4	CASSLRATSGSAKNIQYF	TGTGCCAGCAGCCTTCGGGCTACTAGCGGGTCAGCCAAAAACATTCAGTACTTC
.	.	TRBV19	TRBJ2-1	CASSIDRDYNEQFF	TGTGCCAGTAGTATAGACAGGGACTACAATGAGCAGTTCTTC
.	.	TRBV19	TRBJ2-1	CASSISSGLASYNEQFF	TGTGCCAGTAGTATAAGCTCCGGCCTAGCGTCCTACAATGAGCAGTTCTTC
TRBD1	once	TRBV5-1	TRBJ2-1	CASSTHPGTGANEQFF	TGCGCCAGCAGCACCCATCCCGGGACAGGGGCCAATGAGCAGTTCTTC
.	few	TRBV5-1	TRBJ1-4	CASSIGHVNEKLFF	TGCGCCAGCAGCATTGGACACGTAAATGAAAAACTGTTTTTT
TRBD1	.	TRBV27	TRBJ2-7	CASSRGQVAYEQYF	TGTGCCAGCAGCCGGGGACAGGTGGCCTACGAGCAGTACTTC
.	.	TRBV5-4	TRBJ1-1	CASSLTVADTEAFF	TGTGCCAGCAGCTTGACGGTCGCGGACACTGAAGCTTTCTTT
TRBD1	.	TRBV4-2	TRBJ1-4	CASSPRTGGSTNEKLFF	TGTGCCAGCAGTCCCCGGACAGGGGGGTCAACTAATGAAAAACTGTTTTTT
.	.	TRBV9	TRBJ1-2	CASSLAGTRVYGYTF	TGTGCCAGCAGCCTAGCGGGGACAAGGGTGTATGGCTACACCTTC
TRBD2	.	TRBV4-3	TRBJ2-3	CASSQWTSGSTDTQYF	TGCGCCAGCAGCCAGTGGACTAGCGGGAGCACAGATACGCAGTATTTT